The 12 T cell receptor beta chains reported below all come from one sample, sequenced in a study of cytomegalovirus exposure and HLA in healthy donors. It was with 60 Vbeta and 13 Jbeta primers that the PCR ran. Libraries were prepared by immunoSEQ multiplex PCR; TCRdb keeps only in-frame clonotypes and omits some of them. The sample has hundreds of thousands of clones; around nine tenths are singletons. The sample taken for sequencing was PBMCs. These receptors all stem from a woman under 30 in good health and CMV-seronegative.

The chain combines TRBV27 with TRBJ2-7; 9 bases map to TRBD1. CDR1 MNHEY and CDR2 SMNVEV come from the germline V gene (reference sequence). V dropped 3 bases and J dropped 5; count of bases not matched to a gene: 2. CDR3 length equals 13 residues. CDR3 DNA sequence: TGTGCCAGCAGTTTGGGACAGGGCAACGAGCAGTACTTC. This sequence encodes CASSLGQGNEQYF.

This clone occurred a few times. The chain combines TRBV2 with TRBJ1-1; perhaps TRBD1 as D (6 bases). This CDR3 is 13 amino acids long. V lost 3 bases and J 4 bases, leaving 9 bases between the germline ends. Germline V lookup: CDR1 SNHLY, CDR2 FYNNEI. The chain's CDR3 is CASSDTGRTEAFF. As DNA, the CDR3 is TGTGCCAGCAGTGATACAGGGCGCACTGAAGCTTTCTTT.

This clone was detected only a few times. The chain uses TRBV2 and TRBJ1-2; D is unclear. V was shortened by 2 bases and J by 4 bases, with 11 bases between the two germline ends. This CDR3 spans 14 amino acids. CDR1 and CDR2 (germline): SNHLY, FYNNEI. CDR3 bases: TGTGCCAGCAGTGAATCGGTTGGGCTCTATGGCTACACCTTC. It encodes CASSESVGLYGYTF.

The chain has TRBV5-4 and TRBJ2-6; D possibly corresponds to TRBD1 (5 bases). Trimming removed 0 bases at V and 1 base at J, with 5 bases between. CDR3 length: 15 amino acids. Germline lookup yields CDR1 SGHNT and CDR2 YYREEE (reference sequence). CDR3 protein: CASSLAGSGANVLTF. DNA of the CDR3: TGTGCCAGCAGCTTGGCAGGGTCTGGGGCCAACGTCCTGACTTTC.

The chain recombines TRBV19 with TRBJ1-5; D may be TRBD1 (5 bases). The V gene's germline CDR1 is LNHDA and CDR2 SQIVND (reference sequence). V was pared by 5 bases and J by 0 bases, with 17 bases between. The CDR3 consists of 17 residues. CDR3 sequence (DNA): TGTGCCAGTAGTCCCCGCCAGGGCCAGTATAGCAATCAGCCCCAGCATTTT. Translated: CASSPRQGQYSNQPQHF.

This chain uses TRBV19 with TRBJ1-1; D gene unclear. Trimming left V 5 bases short and J 2 bases short, with 9 bases between. The CDR3 spans 13 residues. Germline V lookup: CDR1 LNHDA, CDR2 SQIVND (reference sequence). CDR3 DNA sequence: TGTGCCAGTAGTCCTTTTAGCAACACTGAAGCTTTCTTT. The encoded protein is CASSPFSNTEAFF.

The chain couples TRBV9 to TRBJ2-5, with D possibly matching TRBD1 (6 bases). From germline, CDR1 is SGDLS and CDR2 YYNGEE. The CDR3 covers 16 residues. V was clipped by 2 bases and J by 0 bases, with 14 bases between them. The CDR3 loop is CASSVAVDRYQETQYF. For the CDR3, the DNA is TGTGCCAGCAGCGTCGCCGTTGACAGGTACCAAGAGACCCAGTACTTC.

This clone was found once. V gene TRBV7-9 combines with J gene TRBJ1-2; D gene ambiguous. The CDR3 totals 14 residues. V shed 1 base and J shed 6 bases, with 12 bases lying between them. Per the germline V gene, CDR1 is SEHNR and CDR2 is FQNEAQ (reference sequence). The CDR3 protein is CASSLERRGNGYTF. The CDR3, as DNA: TGTGCCAGCAGCTTAGAGCGGAGAGGGAATGGCTACACCTTC.

Note on this clone: The same CDR3 also results from other DNA sequences found in this sample. The chain combines TRBV6-6 with TRBJ1-2; no firm D call. This CDR3 comprises 14 residues. Trimming pared 0 bases from V and 6 bases from J, leaving 11 bases between. The germline CDR1 and CDR2 sequences are MNHNY and SVGAGI (reference sequence). The CDR3 DNA follows: TGTGCCAGCAGTTACTCGGAGGGAGGCAATGGCTACACCTTC. Its translation: CASSYSEGGNGYTF.

The CDR3: CASSPSLDAGVNEKLFF. The DNA of the CDR3 is TGTGCCAGCTCACCAAGTCTAGATGCGGGGGTAAATGAAAAACTGTTTTTT. The V call is TRBV18, the J call TRBJ1-4; D may be TRBD1 (5 bases). CDR1 and CDR2 (germline): KGHSH, LQKENI. This CDR3 region has 17 residues. Trimming took off 2 bases at V and 5 bases at J, with 18 bases between the two ends.

The rearrangement links TRBV9 to TRBJ1-1, with TRBD1 matching 7 bases. Germline V CDR1 and CDR2: SGDLS, YYNGEE. There are 16 residues in the CDR3. V was clipped by 4 bases and J by 4 bases; unmatched bases: 13. The CDR3 is CASSRWMGQGGTEAFF. The CDR3 nucleotides read TGTGCCAGCAGCAGGTGGATGGGGCAGGGGGGCACTGAAGCTTTCTTT.

The V and J genes are TRBV10-3 and TRBJ1-3; 7 nucleotides match TRBD1. This CDR3 is 17 amino acids long. Losses at the gene ends were 3 bases for V and 5 bases for J; bases not matched to a gene: 13. Per the germline V gene, CDR1 is ENHRY and CDR2 is SYGVKD. The CDR3 nucleotides are TGTGCCATCAGTGACCCAGGGACAGCGCAAGGTCGAAACACCATATATTTT. It codes for CAISDPGTAQGRNTIYF.